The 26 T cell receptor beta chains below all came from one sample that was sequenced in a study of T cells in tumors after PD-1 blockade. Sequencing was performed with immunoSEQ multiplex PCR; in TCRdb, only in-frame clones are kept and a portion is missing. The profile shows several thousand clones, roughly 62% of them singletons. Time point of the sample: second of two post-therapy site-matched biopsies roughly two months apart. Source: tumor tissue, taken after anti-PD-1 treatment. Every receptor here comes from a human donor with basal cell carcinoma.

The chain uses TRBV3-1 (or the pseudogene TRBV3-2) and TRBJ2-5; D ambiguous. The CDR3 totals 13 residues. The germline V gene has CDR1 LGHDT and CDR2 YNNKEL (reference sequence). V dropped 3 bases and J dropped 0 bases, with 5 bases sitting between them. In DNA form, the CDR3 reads TGTGCCAGCAGCCAGTGGCACCAAGAGACCCAGTACTTC. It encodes CASSQWHQETQYF.

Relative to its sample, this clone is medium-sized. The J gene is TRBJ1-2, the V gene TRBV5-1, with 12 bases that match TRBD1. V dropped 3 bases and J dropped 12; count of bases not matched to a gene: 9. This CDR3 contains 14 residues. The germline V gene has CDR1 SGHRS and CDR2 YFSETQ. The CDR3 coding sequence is TGCGCCAGCAGCTACACATCGGGACAGGGGGCTCACACCTTC. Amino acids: CASSYTSGQGAHTF.

CDR3 protein: CASSIYMNTGELFF. The CDR3 DNA reads as TGTGCCAGCAGCATTTATATGAACACCGGGGAGCTGTTTTTT. The V and J genes are TRBV28 and TRBJ2-2; no clear D. The V gene's germline CDR1 is MDHEN and CDR2 SYDVKM. The V gene lost 6 bases and the J gene lost 1 base, with 9 bases spanning the gap. CDR3 size: 14 residues.

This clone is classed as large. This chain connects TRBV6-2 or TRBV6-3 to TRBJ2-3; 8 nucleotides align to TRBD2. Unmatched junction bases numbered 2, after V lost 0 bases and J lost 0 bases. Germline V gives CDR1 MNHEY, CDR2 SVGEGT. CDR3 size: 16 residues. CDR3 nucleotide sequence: TGTGCCAGCAGTTACTCGCCGGGGGGGAGCACAGATACGCAGTATTTT. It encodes CASSYSPGGSTDTQYF.

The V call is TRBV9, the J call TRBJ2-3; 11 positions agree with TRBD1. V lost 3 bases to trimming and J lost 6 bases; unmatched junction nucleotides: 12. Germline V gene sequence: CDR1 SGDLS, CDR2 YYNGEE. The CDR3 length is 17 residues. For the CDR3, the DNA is TGTGCCAGCAGCGGAGTTGGGGGACAGGGGGTGCGGGATACGCAGTATTTT. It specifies CASSGVGGQGVRDTQYF.

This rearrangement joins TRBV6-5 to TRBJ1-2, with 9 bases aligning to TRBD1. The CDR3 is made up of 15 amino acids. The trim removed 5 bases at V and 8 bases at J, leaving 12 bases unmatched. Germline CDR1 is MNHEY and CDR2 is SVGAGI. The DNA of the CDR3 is TGTGCCAGCAGTCTCCGGGACAGGGCTTCGGGGGGCTACACCTTC. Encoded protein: CASSLRDRASGGYTF.

CDR3 DNA: TGTGCCAGCAGCTCCTACTTAGAGCCGAACACTGAAGCTTTCTTT. Translating gives CASSSYLEPNTEAFF. V gene TRBV3-1 (or the pseudogene TRBV3-2) combines with J gene TRBJ1-1; no clear D gene. V lost 5 bases and J 1 base, leaving 14 bases between the germline ends. This CDR3 is 15 amino acids long. Per the germline V gene, CDR1 is LGHDT and CDR2 is YNNKEL (reference sequence).

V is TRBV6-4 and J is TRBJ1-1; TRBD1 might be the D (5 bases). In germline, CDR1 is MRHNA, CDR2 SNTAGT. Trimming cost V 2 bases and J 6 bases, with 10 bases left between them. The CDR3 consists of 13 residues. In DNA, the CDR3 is TGTGCCAGCAGTGACCGGCGGGGGGCTGAAGCTTTCTTT. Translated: CASSDRRGAEAFF.

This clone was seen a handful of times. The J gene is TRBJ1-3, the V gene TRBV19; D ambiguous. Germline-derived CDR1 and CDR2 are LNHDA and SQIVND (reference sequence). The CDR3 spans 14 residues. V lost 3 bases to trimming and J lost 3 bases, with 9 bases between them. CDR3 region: CASSIKGGGNTIYF. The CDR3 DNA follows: TGTGCCAGTAGTATCAAGGGAGGTGGAAACACCATATATTTT.

CDR3 sequence (DNA): TGCAGTGCTAGTGGGACTAGCGGGGTCTACGAGCAGTACTTC. Translation: CSASGTSGVYEQYF. The chain combines TRBV20-1 with TRBJ2-7; 13 bases match TRBD2. J gave up 3 bases and V 3 bases, and 2 bases lay outside the gene matches. The CDR3 totals 14 residues. Per the germline V gene, CDR1 is DFQATT and CDR2 is SNEGSKA (reference sequence).

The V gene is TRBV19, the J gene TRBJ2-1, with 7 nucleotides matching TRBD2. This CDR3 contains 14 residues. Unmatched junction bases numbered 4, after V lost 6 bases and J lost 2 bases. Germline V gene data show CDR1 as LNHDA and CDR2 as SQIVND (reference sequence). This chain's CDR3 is CASRPRGAYNEQFF. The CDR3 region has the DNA TGTGCCAGTAGGCCCCGGGGGGCCTACAATGAGCAGTTCTTC.

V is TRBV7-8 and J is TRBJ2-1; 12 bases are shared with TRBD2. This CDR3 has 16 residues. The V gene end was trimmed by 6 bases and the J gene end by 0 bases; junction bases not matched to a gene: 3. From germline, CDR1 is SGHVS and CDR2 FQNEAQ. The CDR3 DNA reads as TGTGCCAGCAGAAAGACTAGCGGGGGCTCCTACAATGAGCAGTTCTTC. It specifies CASRKTSGGSYNEQFF. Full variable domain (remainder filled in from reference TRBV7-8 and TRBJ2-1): GAGVSQSPRYKVAKRGQDVALRCDPISGHVSLFWYQQALGQGPEFLTYFQNEAQLDKSGLPSDRFFAERPEGSVSTLKIQRTQQEDSAVYLCASRKTSGGSYNEQFFGPGTRLTVL.

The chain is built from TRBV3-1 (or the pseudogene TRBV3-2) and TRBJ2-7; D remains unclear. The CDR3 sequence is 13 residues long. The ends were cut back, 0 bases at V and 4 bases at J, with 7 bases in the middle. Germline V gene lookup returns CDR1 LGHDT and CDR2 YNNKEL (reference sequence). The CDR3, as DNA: TGTGCCAGCAGCCAAGAAGGGTGGTACGAGCAGTACTTC. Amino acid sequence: CASSQEGWYEQYF.

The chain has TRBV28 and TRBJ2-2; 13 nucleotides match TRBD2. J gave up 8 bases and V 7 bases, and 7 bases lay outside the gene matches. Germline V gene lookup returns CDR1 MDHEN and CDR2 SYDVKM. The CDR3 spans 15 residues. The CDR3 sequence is CASTRTSGGRGELFF. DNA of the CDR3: TGTGCCAGCACCCGGACTAGCGGGGGACGAGGGGAGCTGTTTTTT.

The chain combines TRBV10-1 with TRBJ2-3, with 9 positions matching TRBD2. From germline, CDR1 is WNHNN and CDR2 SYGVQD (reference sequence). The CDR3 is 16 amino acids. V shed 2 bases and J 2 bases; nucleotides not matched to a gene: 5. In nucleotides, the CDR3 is TGCGCCAGCAGTGAGGCTAGCGGGGAGGACACAGATACGCAGTATTTT. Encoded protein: CASSEASGEDTDTQYF.

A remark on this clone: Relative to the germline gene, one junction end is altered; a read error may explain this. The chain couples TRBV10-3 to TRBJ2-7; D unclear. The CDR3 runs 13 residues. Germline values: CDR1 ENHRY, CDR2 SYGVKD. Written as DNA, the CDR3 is TGTGCCATCAGAGAGTACAGCCATTACGAGCAGTACTTC. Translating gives CAIREYSHYEQYF.

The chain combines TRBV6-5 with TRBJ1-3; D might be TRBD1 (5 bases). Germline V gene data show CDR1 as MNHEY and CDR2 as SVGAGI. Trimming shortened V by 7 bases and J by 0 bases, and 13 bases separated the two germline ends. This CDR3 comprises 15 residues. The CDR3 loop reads CASTRLGGSGNTIYF. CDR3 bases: TGTGCCAGCACTCGGTTGGGGGGCTCTGGAAACACCATATATTTT.

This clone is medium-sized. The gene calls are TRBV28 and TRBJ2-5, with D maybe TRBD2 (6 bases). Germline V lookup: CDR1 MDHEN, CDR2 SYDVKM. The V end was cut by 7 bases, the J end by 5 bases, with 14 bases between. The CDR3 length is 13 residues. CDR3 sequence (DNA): TGTGCCAGCACGGAGGGGAGAGGCGAGACCCAGTACTTC. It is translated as CASTEGRGETQYF.

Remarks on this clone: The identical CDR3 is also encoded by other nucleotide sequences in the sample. As DNA, the CDR3 is TGTGCCAGCAGTCTAGGGGGGACCGGGGAGCTGTTTTTT. Translation gives CASSLGGTGELFF. The V and J genes are TRBV7-2 and TRBJ2-2; D could derive from TRBD1 or TRBD2 (6 bases each). Germline-derived CDR1 and CDR2 are SGHTA and FQGNSA. V was shortened by 6 bases and J by 5 bases, with 10 bases between the two germline ends. This CDR3 comprises 13 residues.

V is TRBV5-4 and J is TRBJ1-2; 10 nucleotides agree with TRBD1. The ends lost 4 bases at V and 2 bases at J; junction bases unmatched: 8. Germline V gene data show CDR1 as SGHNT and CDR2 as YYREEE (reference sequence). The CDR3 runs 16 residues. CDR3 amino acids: CASSQPPGQGNYGYTF. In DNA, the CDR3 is TGTGCCAGCAGCCAACCCCCGGGACAGGGGAACTATGGCTACACCTTC.

CDR3 DNA sequence: TGTGCCAGCAGTACTCAGAGGGGTGGCTACACCTTC. The encoded protein is CASSTQRGGYTF. The chain combines TRBV12-3 or TRBV12-4 with TRBJ1-2; D is possibly TRBD1 (5 bases). The CDR3 is made up of 12 amino acids. The germline V and J ends were trimmed by 5 bases and 7 bases, with 11 bases remaining between them.

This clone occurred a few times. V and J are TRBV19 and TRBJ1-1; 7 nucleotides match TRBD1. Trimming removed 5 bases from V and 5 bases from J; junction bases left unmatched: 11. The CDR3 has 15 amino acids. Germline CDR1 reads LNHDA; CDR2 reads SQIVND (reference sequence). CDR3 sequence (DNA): TGTGCCAGTAGTTCATCACAGGGGAGAGGGACTGAAGCTTTCTTT. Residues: CASSSSQGRGTEAFF. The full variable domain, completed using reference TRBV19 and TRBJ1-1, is DGGITQSPKYLFRKEGQNVTLSCEQNLNHDAMYWYRQDPGQGLRLIYYSQIVNDFQKGDIAEGYSVSREKKESFPLTVTSAQKNPTAFYLCASSSSQGRGTEAFFGQGTRLTVV.

The CDR3 DNA reads TGCGCCAGCAGCTTTTTACGCGAGGCTAACTATGGCTACACCTTC. Amino acids: CASSFLREANYGYTF. J is TRBJ1-2 and V is TRBV5-1; no reliable D call. Trimming cost V 2 bases and J 0 bases, with 11 bases left between them. CDR1 is SGHRS and CDR2 is YFSETQ in the germline V gene. The CDR3 runs to 15 residues.

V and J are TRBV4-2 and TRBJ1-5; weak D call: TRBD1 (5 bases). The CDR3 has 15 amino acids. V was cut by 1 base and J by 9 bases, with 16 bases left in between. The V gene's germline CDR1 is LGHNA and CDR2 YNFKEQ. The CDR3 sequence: CASSQVSRGDVPQHF. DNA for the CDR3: TGTGCCAGCAGCCAAGTGAGTCGGGGCGACGTGCCCCAGCATTTT.

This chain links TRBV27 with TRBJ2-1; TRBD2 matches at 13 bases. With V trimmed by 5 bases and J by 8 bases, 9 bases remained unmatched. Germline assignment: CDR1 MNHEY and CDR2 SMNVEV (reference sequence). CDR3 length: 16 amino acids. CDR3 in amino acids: CASSPLLAGGPHEQFF. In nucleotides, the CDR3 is TGTGCCAGCAGTCCTCTACTAGCGGGGGGGCCTCATGAGCAGTTCTTC.

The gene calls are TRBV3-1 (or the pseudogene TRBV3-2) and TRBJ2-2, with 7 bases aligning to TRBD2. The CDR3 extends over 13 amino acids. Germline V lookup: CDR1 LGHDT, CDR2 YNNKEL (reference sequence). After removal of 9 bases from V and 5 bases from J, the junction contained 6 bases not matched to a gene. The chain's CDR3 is CASGGRETGELFF. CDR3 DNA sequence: TGTGCCAGTGGAGGGCGGGAGACCGGGGAGCTGTTTTTT.